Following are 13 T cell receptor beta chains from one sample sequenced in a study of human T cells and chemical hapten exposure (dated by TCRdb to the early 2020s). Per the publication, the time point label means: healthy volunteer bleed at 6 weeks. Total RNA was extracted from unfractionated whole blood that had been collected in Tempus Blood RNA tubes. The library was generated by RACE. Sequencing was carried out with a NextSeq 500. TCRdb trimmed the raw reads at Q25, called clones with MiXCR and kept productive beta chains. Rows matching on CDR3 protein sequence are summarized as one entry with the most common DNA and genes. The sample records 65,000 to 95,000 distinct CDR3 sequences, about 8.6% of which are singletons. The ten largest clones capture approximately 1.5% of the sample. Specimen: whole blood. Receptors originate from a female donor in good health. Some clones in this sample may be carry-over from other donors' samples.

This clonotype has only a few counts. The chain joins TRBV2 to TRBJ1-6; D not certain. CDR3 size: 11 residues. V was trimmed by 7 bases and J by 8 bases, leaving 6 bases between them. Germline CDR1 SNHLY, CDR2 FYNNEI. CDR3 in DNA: TGTGCCAGCAAGGTCGATTCACCCCTCCACTTT. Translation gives CASKVDSPLHF.

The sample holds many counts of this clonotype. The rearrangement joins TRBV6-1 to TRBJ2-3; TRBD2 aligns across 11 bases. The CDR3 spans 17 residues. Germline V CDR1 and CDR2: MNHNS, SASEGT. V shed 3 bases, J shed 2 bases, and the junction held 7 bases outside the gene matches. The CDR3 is CASSEFGTSGLTDTQYF. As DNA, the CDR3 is TGTGCCAGCAGTGAGTTCGGGACTAGCGGACTCACAGATACGCAGTATTTT.

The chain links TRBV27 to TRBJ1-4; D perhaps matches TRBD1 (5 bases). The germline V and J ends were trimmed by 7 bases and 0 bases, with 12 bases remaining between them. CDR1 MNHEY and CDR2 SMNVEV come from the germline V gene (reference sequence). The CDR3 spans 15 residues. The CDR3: CASKVGRATNEKLFF. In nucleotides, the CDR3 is TGTGCCAGCAAGGTCGGCAGGGCAACTAATGAAAAACTGTTTTTT.

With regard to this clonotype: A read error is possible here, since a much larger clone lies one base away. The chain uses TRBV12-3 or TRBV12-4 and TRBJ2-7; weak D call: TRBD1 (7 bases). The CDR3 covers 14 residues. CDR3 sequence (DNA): TGTACCAGCTCCCAGGGGGACTGGAGCTACGAGCAGTACTTC. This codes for CTSSQGDWSYEQYF.

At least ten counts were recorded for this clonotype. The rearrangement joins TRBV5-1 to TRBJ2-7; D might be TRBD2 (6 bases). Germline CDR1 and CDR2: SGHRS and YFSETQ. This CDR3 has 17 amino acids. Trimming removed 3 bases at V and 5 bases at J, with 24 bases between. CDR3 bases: TGCGCCAGCAGCTCCAAGGAGGGACTTAGCGACTTCCACGAGCAGTACTTC. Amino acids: CASSSKEGLSDFHEQYF. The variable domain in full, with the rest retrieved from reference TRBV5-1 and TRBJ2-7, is KAGVTQTPRYLIKTRGQQVTLSCSPISGHRSVSWYQQTPGQGLQFLFEYFSETQRNKGNFPGRFSGRQFSNSRSEMNVSTLELGDSALYLCASSSKEGLSDFHEQYFGPGTRLTVT.

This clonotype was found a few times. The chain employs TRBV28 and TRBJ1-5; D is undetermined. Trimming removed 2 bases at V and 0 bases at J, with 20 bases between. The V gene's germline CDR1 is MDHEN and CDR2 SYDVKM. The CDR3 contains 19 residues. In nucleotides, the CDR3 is TGTGCCAGCAGTTTAGAACCGGGAGAGGCGATATCTAGCAATCAGCCCCAGCATTTT. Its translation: CASSLEPGEAISSNQPQHF.

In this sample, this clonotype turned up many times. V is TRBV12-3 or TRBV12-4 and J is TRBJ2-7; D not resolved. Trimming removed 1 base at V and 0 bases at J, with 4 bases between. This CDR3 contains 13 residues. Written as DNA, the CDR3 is TGTGCCAGCAGTTTAGGTTTCTCCTACGAGCAGTACTTC. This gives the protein CASSLGFSYEQYF.

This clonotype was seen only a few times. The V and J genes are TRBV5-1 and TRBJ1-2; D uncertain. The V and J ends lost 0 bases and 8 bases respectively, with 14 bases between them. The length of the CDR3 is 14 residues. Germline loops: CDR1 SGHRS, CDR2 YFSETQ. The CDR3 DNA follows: TGCGCCAGCAGCTTGGAATCCGTTACGGGCGGCTACACCTTC. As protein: CASSLESVTGGYTF.

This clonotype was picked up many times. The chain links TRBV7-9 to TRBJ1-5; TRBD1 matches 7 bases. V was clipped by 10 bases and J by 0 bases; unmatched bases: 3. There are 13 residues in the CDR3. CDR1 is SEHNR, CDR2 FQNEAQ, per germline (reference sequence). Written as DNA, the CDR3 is TGTGCCACCCAGGGGGTTAGCAATCAGCCCCAGCATTTT. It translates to CATQGVSNQPQHF.

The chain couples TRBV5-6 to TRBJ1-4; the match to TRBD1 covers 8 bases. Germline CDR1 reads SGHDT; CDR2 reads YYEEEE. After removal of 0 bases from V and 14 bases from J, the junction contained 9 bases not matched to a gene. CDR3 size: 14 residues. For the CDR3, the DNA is TGTGCCAGCAGCTTGGCGACAGGGGCGATGGGGCTGTTTTTT. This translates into CASSLATGAMGLFF.

The CDR3 protein is CASSLKGQGQSPQHF. The DNA of the CDR3 is TGCGCCAGCAGCTTGAAGGGACAGGGGCAGTCGCCCCAGCATTTT. The rearrangement uses TRBV5-1 and TRBJ1-5, with 10 bases aligning to TRBD1. The germline V gene encodes CDR1 SGHRS and CDR2 YFSETQ. This CDR3 has 15 amino acids. V shed 1 base and J 9 bases; nucleotides not matched to a gene: 7.

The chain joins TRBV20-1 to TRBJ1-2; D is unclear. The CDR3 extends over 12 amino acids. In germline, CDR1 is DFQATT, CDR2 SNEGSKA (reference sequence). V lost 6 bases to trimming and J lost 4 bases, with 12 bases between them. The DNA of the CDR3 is TGCAGTGCGGAGACGACGGGCTATGGCTACACCTTC. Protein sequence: CSAETTGYGYTF.

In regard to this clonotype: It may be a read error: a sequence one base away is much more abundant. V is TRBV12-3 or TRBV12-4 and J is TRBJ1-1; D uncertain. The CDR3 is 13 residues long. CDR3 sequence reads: CVSSLAANTEAFF. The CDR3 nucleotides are TGTGTCAGCAGTTTGGCGGCGAACACTGAAGCTTTCTTT.